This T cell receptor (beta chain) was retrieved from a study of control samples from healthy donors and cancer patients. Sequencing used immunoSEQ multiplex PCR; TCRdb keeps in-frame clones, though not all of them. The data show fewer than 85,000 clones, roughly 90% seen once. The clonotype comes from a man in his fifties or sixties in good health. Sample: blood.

The CDR3 DNA sequence: TGTGCCAGCAGTCAGGGGAATAAGGCGCAGAACATTCAGTACTTC. Translating gives CASSQGNKAQNIQYF. The V call is TRBV6-6, the J call TRBJ2-4; tentatively, D is TRBD1 (6 bases). The CDR3 totals 15 residues. V was trimmed by 5 bases and J by 7 bases, leaving 18 bases between them. Germline V lookup: CDR1 MNHNY, CDR2 SVGAGI (reference sequence).